This TCR beta chain was sequenced during a study of T cell changes during pregnancy in multiple sclerosis. The repertoire was sequenced with immunoSEQ multiplex PCR; TCRdb's copy has only in-frame clones and lacks some. The sample has around 28,000 clones, 75% to 95% seen once. The ends lost 2 bases at V and 5 bases at J; junction bases unmatched: 11. The CDR3 contains 16 residues. Germline CDR1 reads SGHTA; CDR2 reads FQGNSA. The chain links TRBV7-2 to TRBJ2-5, with 7 bases identical to TRBD1. This sequence originates from a female donor with multiple sclerosis, enrolled in a pregnancy study. The sequenced sample was CD8+ T cells from peripheral blood mononuclear cells, obtained in the second trimester of pregnancy. The CDR3 DNA reads as TGTGCCAGCAGCTTACCCGGGACAGCCTTCGTGGAGACCCAGTACTTC. Its protein product is CASSLPGTAFVETQYF.